This section outlines one TCR beta chain sequence together with its context. Following autologous stem cell transplantation, relapse occurred in every patient, and exposure to brentuximab vedotin varied. Unmatched junction bases numbered 3, after V lost 3 bases and J lost 1 base. Germline loops: CDR1 SGHRS, CDR2 YFSETQ. The CDR3 has 15 residues. The sample originates from a study of PD-1 blockade in classical Hodgkin lymphoma. The method was immunoSEQ multiplex PCR; TCRdb's version includes in-frame clones alone and lacks a portion of them. The sample contains 66,000 or so clones, about two thirds of which appear only once.

The source was peripheral blood mononuclear cells (PBMCs), collected before the second cycle of nivolumab. The sequence derives from a human donor with classical Hodgkin lymphoma. V and J are TRBV5-1 and TRBJ2-7; TRBD1 matches at 11 bases. The CDR3 here is CASSSGTGGSYEQYF. CDR3 DNA sequence: TGCGCCAGCAGCTCCGGGACAGGGGGGTCCTACGAGCAGTACTTC.